The present entry profiles one T cell receptor (beta chain) with its context. What it binds is not known. The protocol was immunoSEQ multiplex PCR, while the TCRdb copy is restricted to in-frame clones and leaves out a portion. Among 140,000 or so clones listed, about 89% were seen once. This sample was included in a study of cytomegalovirus exposure and HLA in healthy donors. From germline, CDR1 is LGHNA and CDR2 YSLEER. The CDR3 has 13 amino acids. V was pared by 0 bases and J by 8 bases, with 9 bases between. Study observations and caveats: Rarity held for most TCR sequences, but there were some public TCRs that occurred in many donors. Reportedly, cytomegalovirus status was diagnosed with high sensitivity and specificity.

The specimen was PBMCs. The chain employs TRBV4-3 and TRBJ2-3; maybe TRBD2 (5 bases). This TCR was sampled from a young man in good health and CMV-seronegative. CDR3 sequence: CASSQDSRGTQYF. Written as DNA, the CDR3 is TGCGCCAGCAGCCAAGATTCTCGGGGTACGCAGTATTTT.